This TCR beta chain was sequenced for a study of T cell repertoires in urothelial bladder cancer. Regarding this clone: As yet, its antigen is unknown.

CDR1 MDHEN and CDR2 SYDVKM come from the germline V gene. CDR3 length: 15 amino acids. V shed 6 bases and J shed 5 bases, with 20 bases lying between them. Broader study findings: Benign specimens had a median approximately 12% infiltrating lymphocyte percentage. One T-cell clone reached up to roughly 15% of carcinoma infiltrating lymphocytes. Urothelial carcinoma specimens: median roughly 5,600 T cells versus 25,872 in benign.

Assay: immunoSEQ multiplex PCR; the TCRdb copy retains only in-frame clones and omits some. There are 6,400 or so clones in the sample; over 70% occur only once, and 12% lies in the top ten. The receptor comes from a human donor with urothelial carcinoma. The sequenced sample was tumor-infiltrating cells from bladder cancer. This chain joins TRBV28 and TRBJ2-7; a weak D match, TRBD1 (6 bases). The CDR3 sequence is CASSSSKNRVNEQYF. For the CDR3, the DNA is TGTGCCAGCAGCTCATCGAAAAACAGGGTTAACGAGCAGTACTTC.